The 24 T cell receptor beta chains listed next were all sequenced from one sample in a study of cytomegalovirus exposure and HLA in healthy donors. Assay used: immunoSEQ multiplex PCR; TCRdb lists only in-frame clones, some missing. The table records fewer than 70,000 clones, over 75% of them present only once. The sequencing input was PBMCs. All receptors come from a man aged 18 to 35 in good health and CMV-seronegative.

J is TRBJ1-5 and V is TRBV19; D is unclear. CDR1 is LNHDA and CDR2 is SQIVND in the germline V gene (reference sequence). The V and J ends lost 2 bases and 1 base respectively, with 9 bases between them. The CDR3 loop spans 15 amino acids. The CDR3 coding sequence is TGTGCCAGTAGTATACAGTACAGAAGCAATCAGCCCCAGCATTTT. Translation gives CASSIQYRSNQPQHF.

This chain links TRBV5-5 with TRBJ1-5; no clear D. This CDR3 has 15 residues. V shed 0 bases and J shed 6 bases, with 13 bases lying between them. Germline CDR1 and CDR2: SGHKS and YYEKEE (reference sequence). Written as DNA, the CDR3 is TGTGCCAGCAGCTTGGGGCCGGAGGGCCGTCAGCCCCAGCATTTT. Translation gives CASSLGPEGRQPQHF. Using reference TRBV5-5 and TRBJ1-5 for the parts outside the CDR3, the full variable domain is DAGVTQSPTHLIKTRGQQVTLRCSPISGHKSVSWYQQVLGQGPQFIFQYYEKEERGRGNFPDRFSARQFPNYSSELNVNALLLGDSALYLCASSLGPEGRQPQHFGDGTRLSIL.

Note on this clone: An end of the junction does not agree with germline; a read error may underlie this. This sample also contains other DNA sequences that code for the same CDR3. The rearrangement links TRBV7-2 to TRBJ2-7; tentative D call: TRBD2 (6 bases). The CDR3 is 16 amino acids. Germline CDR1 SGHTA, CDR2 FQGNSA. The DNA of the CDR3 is TGCGCCAGCAGCTTAGGGATGGGCGGGAAGAGCTACGAGCAGTACTTC. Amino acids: CASSLGMGGKSYEQYF.

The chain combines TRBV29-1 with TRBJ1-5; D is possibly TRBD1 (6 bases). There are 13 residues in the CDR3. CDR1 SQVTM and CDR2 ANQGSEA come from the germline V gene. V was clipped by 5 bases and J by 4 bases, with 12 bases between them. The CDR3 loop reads CSVSDSGNQPQHF. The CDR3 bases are TGCAGCGTTTCGGACAGCGGTAATCAGCCCCAGCATTTT.

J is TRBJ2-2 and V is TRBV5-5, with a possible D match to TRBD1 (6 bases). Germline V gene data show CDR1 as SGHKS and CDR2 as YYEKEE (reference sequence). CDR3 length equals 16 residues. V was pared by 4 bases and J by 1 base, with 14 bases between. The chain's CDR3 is CASSLSGAGNTGELFF. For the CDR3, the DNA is TGTGCCAGCAGCCTCTCAGGGGCGGGGAACACCGGGGAGCTGTTTTTT.

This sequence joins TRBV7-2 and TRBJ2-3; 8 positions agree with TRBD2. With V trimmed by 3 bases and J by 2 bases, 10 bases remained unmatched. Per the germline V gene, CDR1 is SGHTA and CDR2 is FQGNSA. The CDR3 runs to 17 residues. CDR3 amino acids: CASSFLSGSGYTDTQYF. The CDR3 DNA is TGTGCCAGCAGCTTTCTCAGCGGGAGTGGGTACACAGATACGCAGTATTTT. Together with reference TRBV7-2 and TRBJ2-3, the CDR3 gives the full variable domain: GAGVSQSPSNKVTEKGKDVELRCDPISGHTALYWYRQSLGQGLEFLIYFQGNSAPDKSGLPSDRFSAERTGGSVSTLTIQRTQQEDSAVYLCASSFLSGSGYTDTQYFGPGTRLTVL.

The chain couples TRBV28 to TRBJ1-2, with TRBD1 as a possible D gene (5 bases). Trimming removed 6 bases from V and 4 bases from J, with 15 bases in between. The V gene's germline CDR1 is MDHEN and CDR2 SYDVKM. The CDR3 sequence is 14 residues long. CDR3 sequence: CASSPAGTSYGYTF. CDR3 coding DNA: TGTGCCAGCAGCCCGGCCGGGACTAGCTATGGCTACACCTTC.

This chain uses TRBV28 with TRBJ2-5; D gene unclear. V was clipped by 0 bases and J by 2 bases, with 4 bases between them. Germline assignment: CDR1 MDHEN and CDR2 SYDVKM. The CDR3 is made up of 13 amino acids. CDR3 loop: CASSLWRQETQYF. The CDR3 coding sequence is TGTGCCAGCAGTTTATGGCGGCAAGAGACCCAGTACTTC.

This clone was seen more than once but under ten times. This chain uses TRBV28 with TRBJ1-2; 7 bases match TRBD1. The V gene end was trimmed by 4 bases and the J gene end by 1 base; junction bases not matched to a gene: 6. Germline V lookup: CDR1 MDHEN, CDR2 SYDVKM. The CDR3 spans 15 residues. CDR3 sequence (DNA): TGTGCCAGCAGTTCGATACAGGGGTTTAACTATGGCTACACCTTC. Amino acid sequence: CASSSIQGFNYGYTF.

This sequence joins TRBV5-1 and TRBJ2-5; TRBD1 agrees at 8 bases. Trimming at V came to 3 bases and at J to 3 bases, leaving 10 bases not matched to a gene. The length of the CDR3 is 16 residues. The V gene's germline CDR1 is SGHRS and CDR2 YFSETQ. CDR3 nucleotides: TGCGCCAGCAGCTGGCAGGGGGCTCCATTGAAAGAGACCCAGTACTTC. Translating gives CASSWQGAPLKETQYF.

The CDR3 DNA reads as TGTGCCAGCAGTGAAAGTATTAGTAGCTCTGGCTACACCTTC. Protein: CASSESISSSGYTF. The chain couples TRBV25-1 to TRBJ1-2, with D uncertain. This CDR3 spans 14 amino acids. Trimming removed 2 bases from V and 7 bases from J, with 14 bases in between. In germline, CDR1 is MGHDK, CDR2 SYGVNS.

This CDR3 reads CASSFGGTDTQYF. DNA of the CDR3: TGCGCCAGCAGCTTTGGGGGGACAGATACGCAGTATTTT. J is TRBJ2-3 and V is TRBV5-1; D possibly corresponds to TRBD2 (6 bases). V was cut by 2 bases and J by 3 bases, with 7 bases left in between. The CDR3 contains 13 residues. The germline V gene has CDR1 SGHRS and CDR2 YFSETQ.

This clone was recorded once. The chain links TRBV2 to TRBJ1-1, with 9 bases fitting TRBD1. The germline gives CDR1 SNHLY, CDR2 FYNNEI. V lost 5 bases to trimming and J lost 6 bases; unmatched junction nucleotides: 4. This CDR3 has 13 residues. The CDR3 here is CASSYTGGAEAFF. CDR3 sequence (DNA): TGTGCCAGCAGTTATACAGGGGGCGCTGAAGCTTTCTTT.

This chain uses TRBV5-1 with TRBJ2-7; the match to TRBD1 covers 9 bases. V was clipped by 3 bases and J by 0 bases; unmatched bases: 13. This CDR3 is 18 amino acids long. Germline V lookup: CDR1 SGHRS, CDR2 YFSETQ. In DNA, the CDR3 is TGCGCCAGCAGCTCCAAGACCTTAGGGACAGGGAGCTCCTACGAGCAGTACTTC. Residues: CASSSKTLGTGSSYEQYF.

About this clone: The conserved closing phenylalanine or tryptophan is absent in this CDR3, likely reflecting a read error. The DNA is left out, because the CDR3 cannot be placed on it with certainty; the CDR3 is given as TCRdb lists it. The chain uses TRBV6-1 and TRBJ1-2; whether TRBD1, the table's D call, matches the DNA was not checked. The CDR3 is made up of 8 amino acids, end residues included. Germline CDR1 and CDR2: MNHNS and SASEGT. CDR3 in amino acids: CAVRQGDL.

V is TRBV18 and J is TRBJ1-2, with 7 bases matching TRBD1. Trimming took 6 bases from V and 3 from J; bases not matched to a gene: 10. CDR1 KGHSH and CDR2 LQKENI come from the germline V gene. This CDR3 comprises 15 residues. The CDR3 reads CASSQGTELYYGYTF. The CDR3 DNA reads TGTGCCAGCTCCCAAGGGACAGAACTTTACTATGGCTACACCTTC. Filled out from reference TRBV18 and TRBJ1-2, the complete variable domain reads NAGVMQNPRHLVRRRGQEARLRCSPMKGHSHVYWYRQLPEEGLKFMVYLQKENIIDESGMPKERFSAEFPKEGPSILRIQQVVRGDSAAYFCASSQGTELYYGYTFGSGTRLTVV.

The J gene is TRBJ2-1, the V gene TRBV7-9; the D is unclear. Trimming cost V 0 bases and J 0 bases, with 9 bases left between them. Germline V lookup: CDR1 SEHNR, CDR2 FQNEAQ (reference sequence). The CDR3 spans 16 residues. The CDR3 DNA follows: TGTGCCAGCAGCTTAGCGTTCGCTAGCTCCTACAATGAGCAGTTCTTC. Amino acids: CASSLAFASSYNEQFF.

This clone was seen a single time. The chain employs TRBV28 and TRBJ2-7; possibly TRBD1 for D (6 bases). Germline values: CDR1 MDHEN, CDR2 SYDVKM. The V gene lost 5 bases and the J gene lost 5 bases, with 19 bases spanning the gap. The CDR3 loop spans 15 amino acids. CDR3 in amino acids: CASSPTQGIGDEQYF. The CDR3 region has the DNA TGTGCCAGCAGTCCCACCCAGGGGATTGGTGACGAGCAGTACTTC.

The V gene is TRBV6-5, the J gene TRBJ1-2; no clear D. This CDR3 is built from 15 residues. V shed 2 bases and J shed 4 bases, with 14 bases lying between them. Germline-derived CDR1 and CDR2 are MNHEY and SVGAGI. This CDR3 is CASSYTHRESYGYTF. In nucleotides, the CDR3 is TGTGCCAGCAGTTACACGCATCGGGAGTCCTATGGCTACACCTTC.

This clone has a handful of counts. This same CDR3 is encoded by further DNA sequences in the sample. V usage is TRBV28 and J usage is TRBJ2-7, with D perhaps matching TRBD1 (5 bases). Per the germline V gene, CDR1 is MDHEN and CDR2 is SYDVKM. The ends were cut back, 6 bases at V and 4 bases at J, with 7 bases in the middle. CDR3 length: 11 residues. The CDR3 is CASSHRYEQYF. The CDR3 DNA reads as TGTGCCAGCAGCCACAGGTACGAGCAGTACTTC.

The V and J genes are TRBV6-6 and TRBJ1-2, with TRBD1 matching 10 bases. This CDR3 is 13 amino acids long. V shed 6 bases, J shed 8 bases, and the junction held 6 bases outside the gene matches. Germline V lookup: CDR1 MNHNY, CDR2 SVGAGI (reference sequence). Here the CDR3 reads CASRPDRGLGYTF. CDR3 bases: TGTGCCAGCAGACCCGACAGGGGGCTCGGCTACACCTTC.

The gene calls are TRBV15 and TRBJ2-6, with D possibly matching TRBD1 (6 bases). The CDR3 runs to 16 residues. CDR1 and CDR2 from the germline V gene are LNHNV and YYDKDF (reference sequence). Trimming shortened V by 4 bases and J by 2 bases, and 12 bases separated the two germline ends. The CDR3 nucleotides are TGTGCCACCAGCACCTCGACAGGCACTGGGGCCAACGTCCTGACTTTC. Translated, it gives CATSTSTGTGANVLTF.

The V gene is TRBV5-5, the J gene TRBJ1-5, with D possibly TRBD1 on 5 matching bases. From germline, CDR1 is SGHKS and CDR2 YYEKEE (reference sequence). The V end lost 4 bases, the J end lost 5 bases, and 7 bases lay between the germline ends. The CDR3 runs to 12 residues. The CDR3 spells CASSGRDQPQHF. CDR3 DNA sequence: TGTGCCAGCAGCGGCAGGGATCAGCCCCAGCATTTT.

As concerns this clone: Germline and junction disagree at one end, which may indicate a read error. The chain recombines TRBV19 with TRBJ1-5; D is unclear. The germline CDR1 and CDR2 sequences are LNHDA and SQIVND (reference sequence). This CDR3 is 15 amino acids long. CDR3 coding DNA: TGTGCCAGAAGTATCGTGGAGAAGGAGGATCAGCCCCAGCATTTT. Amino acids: CARSIVEKEDQPQHF.